These 18 T cell receptor beta chains share one sample of origin, sequenced in a study of T cells after yellow fever vaccination. From the 5' RACE reads, TCRdb called clonotypes with MiXCR, one entry per CDR3 protein. The sample has around 320,000 distinct CDR3 sequences; about 4.5% are singletons. The input for sequencing was PBMCs, taken 15 days after the yellow fever booster vaccination. These receptors all come from a man aged 18 to 29 who received the YFV17D yellow fever vaccine.

Many counts were recorded for this clonotype. The chain employs TRBV6-2 or TRBV6-3 and TRBJ2-7; 7 bases are a match to TRBD2. This CDR3 region has 14 residues. The junction had 3 bases not matched to a gene; V was cut back by 2 bases and J by 2 bases. Germline CDR1 and CDR2: MNHEY and SVGEGT. Written as DNA, the CDR3 is TGTGCCAGCAGTTACGGGCGGGGGACCTACGAGCAGTACGTC. It yields the protein CASSYGRGTYEQYV.

V is TRBV2 and J is TRBJ2-5; 10 positions match TRBD2. V gave up 6 bases and J gave up 2 bases; unmatched junction bases: 3. CDR3 size: 14 residues. Germline CDR1 and CDR2: SNHLY and FYNNEI. The CDR3 loop is CASRLAGVQETQYF. The CDR3 coding sequence is TGTGCCAGCAGGCTAGCGGGAGTACAAGAGACCCAGTACTTC.

This clonotype was counted at least ten times. The gene calls are TRBV6-2 or TRBV6-3 and TRBJ1-5, with D perhaps matching TRBD1 (6 bases). The CDR3 covers 15 residues. From germline, CDR1 is MNHEY and CDR2 SVGEGT. The germline V and J ends were trimmed by 7 bases and 1 base, with 14 bases remaining between them. CDR3 protein: CASNYYRDSNQPQHF. The CDR3, as DNA: TGTGCCAGCAACTACTACAGGGACAGCAATCAGCCCCAGCATTTT.

This clonotype was observed many times. The junction shows a germline mismatch at one end, possibly a read error. This chain uses TRBV5-1 with TRBJ1-1; D gene unclear. The CDR3 covers 13 residues. Germline CDR1 and CDR2: SGHRS and YFSETQ. In DNA form, the CDR3 reads TGTGCCAGCAGTTTTAGTGGGAACACTGAAGCTTTCTTT. This sequence encodes CASSFSGNTEAFF.

There are many counts of this clonotype. The V and J genes are TRBV5-6 and TRBJ1-1; D unresolved. Germline assignment: CDR1 SGHDT and CDR2 YYEEEE. The CDR3 is 14 amino acids. The V gene lost 2 bases and the J gene lost 1 base, with 9 bases spanning the gap. The CDR3, as DNA: TGTGCCAGCAGCTTCATTGAGGGGAACACTGAAGCTTTCTTT. Protein product: CASSFIEGNTEAFF.

This clonotype was counted many times. The V call is TRBV5-1, the J call TRBJ2-2; no definite D call. Germline CDR1 SGHRS, CDR2 YFSETQ. The V end was cut by 5 bases, the J end by 2 bases, with 10 bases between. This CDR3 contains 14 residues. The CDR3 bases are TGCGCCAGCAGGCCTACAGATAACACCGGGGAGCTGTTTTTT. It codes for CASRPTDNTGELFF.

The rearrangement links TRBV28 to TRBJ1-2; D call uncertain. This CDR3 region has 11 residues. Deletions cut 3 bases from V and 7 bases from J, with 6 bases between. Germline loops: CDR1 MDHEN, CDR2 SYDVKM. CDR3 residues: CASSFGIGYTF. The CDR3 DNA is TGTGCCAGCAGTTTTGGGATTGGCTACACCTTC.

There are a few counts of this clonotype. The CDR3 sequence is CASSSQRRGLLRTFMNTEAFF. CDR3 DNA sequence: TGTGCCAGCAGTTCCCAACGCAGGGGCCTCCTAAGAACATTCATGAACACTGAAGCTTTCTTT. V is TRBV12-3 or TRBV12-4 and J is TRBJ1-1; possible D gene TRBD1, 6 bases. This CDR3 is 21 amino acids long. Trimming shortened V by 4 bases and J by 0 bases, and 30 bases separated the two germline ends.

This clonotype has a count of ten or more. J is TRBJ1-1 and V is TRBV7-9; D remains ambiguous. Per the germline V gene, CDR1 is SEHNR and CDR2 is FQNEAQ (reference sequence). The ends were cut back, 6 bases at V and 3 bases at J, with 17 bases in the middle. The CDR3 loop spans 15 amino acids. The CDR3 loop reads CASRRTNGPDTEAFF. CDR3 coding DNA: TGTGCCAGCAGACGAACCAACGGGCCCGACACTGAAGCTTTCTTT. The whole variable domain, filled in from reference TRBV7-9 and TRBJ1-1, reads DTGVSQNPRHKITKRGQNVTFRCDPISEHNRLYWYRQTLGQGPEFLTYFQNEAQLEKSRLLSDRFSAERPKGSFSTLEIQRTEQGDSAMYLCASRRTNGPDTEAFFGQGTRLTVV.

This clonotype showed up many times. The CDR3 reads CASSLAQGDAFF. DNA of the CDR3: TGTGCCAGCAGCTTAGCCCAGGGAGACGCTTTCTTT. This sequence joins TRBV7-2 and TRBJ1-1; tentatively, D is TRBD1 (5 bases). V was cut by 0 bases and J by 11 bases, with 10 bases left in between. This CDR3 has 12 amino acids. CDR1 is SGHTA, CDR2 FQGNSA, per germline.

This clonotype has more than one count but fewer than ten. This sequence joins TRBV4-3 and TRBJ1-5; possibly TRBD1 for D (5 bases). CDR1 LGHNA and CDR2 YSLEER come from the germline V gene. Trimming removed 1 base from V and 6 bases from J, with 13 bases in between. CDR3 size: 15 residues. The CDR3 region is CASSQVRGRGQPQHF. CDR3 bases: TGCGCCAGCAGCCAAGTCCGGGGAAGGGGTCAGCCCCAGCATTTT.

This clonotype has at least ten counts. The chain couples TRBV6-2 or TRBV6-3 to TRBJ2-3; possible D gene TRBD2, 5 bases. CDR1 and CDR2 from the germline V gene are MNHEY and SVGEGT. This CDR3 contains 15 residues. The V end was cut by 3 bases, the J end by 1 base, with 11 bases between. The CDR3 sequence: CASSYRDSGTDTQYF. CDR3 sequence (DNA): TGTGCCAGCAGTTATCGGGATTCGGGCACAGATACGCAGTATTTT.

This clonotype was seen repeatedly, ten times or more. This sequence joins TRBV6-5 and TRBJ1-5; a possible D gene is TRBD1 (5 bases). This CDR3 spans 14 amino acids. Germline CDR1 MNHEY, CDR2 SVGAGI. The ends were cut back, 4 bases at V and 6 bases at J, with 13 bases in the middle. The CDR3: CASSLQGGGQPQHF. CDR3 nucleotide sequence: TGTGCCAGCAGTTTGCAGGGAGGTGGTCAGCCCCAGCATTTT.

In this sample, this clonotype turned up a few times. The gene calls are TRBV4-1 and TRBJ2-5; the match to TRBD1 covers 8 bases. CDR3 length equals 15 residues. Trimming at V came to 6 bases and at J to 2 bases, leaving 8 bases not matched to a gene. CDR1 and CDR2 from the germline V gene are MGHRA and YSYEKL. The CDR3 nucleotides read TGCGCCAGCAGTCCTCGGACAGGGCAACAAGAGACCCAGTACTTC. Its protein product is CASSPRTGQQETQYF.

This chain connects TRBV29-1 to TRBJ2-1; perhaps TRBD1 as D (6 bases). The V end was cut by 1 base, the J end by 0 bases, with 10 bases between. Germline-derived CDR1 and CDR2 are SQVTM and ANQGSEA. CDR3 length equals 15 residues. The CDR3 is CSVEGTATSYNEQFF. DNA for the CDR3: TGCAGCGTTGAAGGGACAGCTACCTCCTACAATGAGCAGTTCTTC.

J is TRBJ2-7 and V is TRBV29-1; the match to TRBD1 covers 7 bases. The CDR3 spans 14 residues. Unmatched junction bases numbered 8, after V lost 6 bases and J lost 0 bases. Germline assignment: CDR1 SQVTM and CDR2 ANQGSEA. CDR3 DNA: TGCAGCGTCGGGGACAGAAGTATCTCCTACGAGCAGTACTTC. Protein product: CSVGDRSISYEQYF.

The V and J genes are TRBV5-1 and TRBJ1-6; 10 nucleotides match TRBD1. The CDR3 spans 14 residues. Trimming removed 3 bases from V and 10 bases from J; junction bases left unmatched: 4. From germline, CDR1 is SGHRS and CDR2 YFSETQ. CDR3 protein: CASSYRDRGSPLHF. CDR3 bases: TGCGCCAGCAGCTACCGGGACAGGGGATCACCCCTCCACTTT.

This clonotype was seen at least ten times. The chain carries TRBV4-3 and TRBJ2-3; a possible D gene is TRBD2 (5 bases). The V and J ends lost 0 bases and 4 bases respectively, with 14 bases between them. The CDR3 has 16 residues. Per the germline V gene, CDR1 is LGHNA and CDR2 is YSLEER. The CDR3 DNA reads as TGCGCCAGCAGCCAAGATCGAGCGGAGGTCCCAGATACGCAGTATTTT. Protein sequence: CASSQDRAEVPDTQYF.